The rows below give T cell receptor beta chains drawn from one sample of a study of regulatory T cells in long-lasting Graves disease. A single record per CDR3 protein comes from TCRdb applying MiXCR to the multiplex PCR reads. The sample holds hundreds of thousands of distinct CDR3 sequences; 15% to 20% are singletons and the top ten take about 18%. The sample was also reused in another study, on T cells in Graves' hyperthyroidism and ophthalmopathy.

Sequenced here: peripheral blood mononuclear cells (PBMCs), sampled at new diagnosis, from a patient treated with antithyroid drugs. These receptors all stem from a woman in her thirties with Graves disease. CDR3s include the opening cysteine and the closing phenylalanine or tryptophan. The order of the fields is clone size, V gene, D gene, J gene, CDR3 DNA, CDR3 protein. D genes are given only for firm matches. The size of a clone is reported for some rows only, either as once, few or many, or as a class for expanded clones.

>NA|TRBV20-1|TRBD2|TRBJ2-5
TGCAGTGGACGTGGCGGGAGGGGAGAGACCCAGTACTTC
CSGRGGRGETQYF
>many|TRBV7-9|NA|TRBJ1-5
TGTGCCAGCAGCCCTTCGGGACGGGATAATCAGCCCCAGCATTTT
CASSPSGRDNQPQHF
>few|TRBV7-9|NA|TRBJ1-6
TGTGCCAGCCAGCCCCTTGGCACAGGGATATCACCCCTCCACTTT
CASQPLGTGISPLHF
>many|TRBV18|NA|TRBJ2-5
TGTGCCAGCTCACGGAGAGAAGAGACCCAGTACTTC
CASSRREETQYF
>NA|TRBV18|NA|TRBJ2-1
TGTGCCAGCTCACCACCCCTCCGGGCTGAGCAGTTCTTC
CASSPPLRAEQFF
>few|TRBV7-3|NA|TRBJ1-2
TGTGCCAGCAGCTTCACCACAGGAGCCCTAAACTATGGCTACACCTTC
CASSFTTGALNYGYTF
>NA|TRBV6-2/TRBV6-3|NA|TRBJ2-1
TGTGCCAGCAGTTACTCGGGGTTAGCGGAGAGGCAGTTCTTC
CASSYSGLAERQFF
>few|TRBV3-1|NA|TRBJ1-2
TGTGCCAGCAGCCAAGACCAAATCAGGGACCCCTATGGCTACACCTTC
CASSQDQIRDPYGYTF
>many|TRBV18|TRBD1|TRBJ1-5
TGTGCCAGCTCTCCCGACAGGGGGCTTGGTCAGCCCCAGCATTTT
CASSPDRGLGQPQHF
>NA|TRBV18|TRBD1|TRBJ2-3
TGTGCCAGCTCACGACCTGGCGGCAGGGGGACAGATACGCAGTATTTT
CASSRPGGRGTDTQYF
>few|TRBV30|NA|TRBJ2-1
TGTGCCTGGTTATACAGGAACAATGAGCAGTTCTTC
CAWLYRNNEQFF
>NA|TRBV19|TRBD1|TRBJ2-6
TGTGCCAGTTGGGCGCCTCTCGGGACAGGGTCCTCTGGGGCCAACGTCCTGACTTTC
CASWAPLGTGSSGANVLTF
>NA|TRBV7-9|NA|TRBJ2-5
TGTGCCAGCAGCCCGGTCTATCCCGGGGAGACCCAGTACTTC
CASSPVYPGETQYF
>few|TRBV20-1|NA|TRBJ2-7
TGCAGTGCTAGGGCTTGGCAGGGCGTGGACGAGCAGTACTTC
CSARAWQGVDEQYF
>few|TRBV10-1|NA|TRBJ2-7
TGCGCCAGCAGTGAGTGGCTTCACGGCGAGCAGTACTTC
CASSEWLHGEQYF
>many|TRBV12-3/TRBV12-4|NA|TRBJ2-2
TGTGCCAGCAGTTTGATTCAAGCCGGGGAGCTGTTTTTT
CASSLIQAGELFF
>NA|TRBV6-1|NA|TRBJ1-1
TGTGCCAGCCGGGTGGGGGTGGGCACTGAAGCTTTCTTT
CASRVGVGTEAFF
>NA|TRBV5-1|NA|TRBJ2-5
TGCGCCAGCAGCTTGGGGGGGACACCGAATGGGGAGACCCAGTACTTC
CASSLGGTPNGETQYF
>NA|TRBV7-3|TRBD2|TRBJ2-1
TGTGCCAGCAGCCCCACCACTAGCGGGAGACCGGTGGGCGAGGATGAGCAGTTCTTC
CASSPTTSGRPVGEDEQFF
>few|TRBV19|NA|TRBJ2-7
TGTGCCAGCAAAGTTACAGGGACCGACTACGAGCAGTACTTC
CASKVTGTDYEQYF
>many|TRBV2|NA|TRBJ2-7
TGTGCCAGCACGAAATCGAGGGGTAGCTCCTACGAGCAGTACTTC
CASTKSRGSSYEQYF
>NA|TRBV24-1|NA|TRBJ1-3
TGTGCCACCAGGTCTGCGGGAAACACCATATATTTT
CATRSAGNTIYF
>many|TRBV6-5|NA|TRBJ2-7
TGTGCCAGCAGTTCTCTAGGGACCCCCTACGAGCAGTACTTC
CASSSLGTPYEQYF
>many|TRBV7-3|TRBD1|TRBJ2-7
TGTGCCAGCAGCTTAATGGGGGGGACAGGGGGACACGAGCAGTACTTC
CASSLMGGTGGHEQYF
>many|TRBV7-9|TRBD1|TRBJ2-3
TGTGCCAGCAGTCGACAGGGGGATACGCAGTATTTT
CASSRQGDTQYF
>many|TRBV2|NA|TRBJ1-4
TGTGCCAGCAGTGAAGCGTCAAGGGGGAATGAAAAACTGTTTTTT
CASSEASRGNEKLFF
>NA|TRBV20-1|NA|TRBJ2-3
TGCAGTGCCACCCCTACGGGCCGGGGCACAGATACGCAGTATTTT
CSATPTGRGTDTQYF
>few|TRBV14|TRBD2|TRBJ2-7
TGTGCCAGCAGCCGGACTAGCGGGATAATTGGCTACGAGCAGTACTTC
CASSRTSGIIGYEQYF
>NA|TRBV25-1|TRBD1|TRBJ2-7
TGTGCCAGCAGTAAGTCGGGCAGGGGGTACTCCTACGAGCAGTACTTC
CASSKSGRGYSYEQYF
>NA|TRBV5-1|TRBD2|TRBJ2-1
TGCGCCAGCAGCTTTGCCTTAGTAGCGGGAGGGTCCTACAATGAGCAGTTCTTC
CASSFALVAGGSYNEQFF
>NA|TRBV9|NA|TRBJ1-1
TGTGCCAGCAGCGGTGAAGGGTTCCCTGAAGCTTTCTTT
CASSGEGFPEAFF
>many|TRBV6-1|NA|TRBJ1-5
TGTGCCAGCAAGACGGGGGGTACGGGGAGCAATCAGCCCCAGCATTTT
CASKTGGTGSNQPQHF
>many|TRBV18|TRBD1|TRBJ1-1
TGTGCCAGCTCACCATCGACAGGGGTAGGGACTGAAGCTTTCTTT
CASSPSTGVGTEAFF